This TCR beta chain was recorded in a study of T cell changes during pregnancy in multiple sclerosis. Clones were read by immunoSEQ multiplex PCR, and TCRdb kept only the in-frame ones, dropping some. The sample has around 62,000 clones, about nine tenths seen once; the top ten hold 0.76%. This clone has only one observation. The CDR3 runs to 13 residues. The V gene's germline CDR1 is KGHSH and CDR2 LQKENI. With V trimmed by 4 bases and J by 2 bases, 1 base remained unmatched. V usage is TRBV18 and J usage is TRBJ2-5; 7 nucleotides line up with TRBD1. This TCR was sampled from a female donor with multiple sclerosis, enrolled in a pregnancy study. The starting material was CD4+ T cells from peripheral blood mononuclear cells, obtained in the first trimester of pregnancy. The CDR3 is CASSRDRQETQYF. The CDR3 DNA reads TGTGCCAGCTCACGGGACAGACAAGAGACCCAGTACTTC.